This T cell receptor beta chain originates from a study of Graves' ophthalmopathy and Graves' hyperthyroidism listed by TCRdb under 2018. General notes on the study: Peripheral blood was collected at initial diagnosis, before any treatment. Following sampling, methimazole starting at 30 mg daily was administered to hyperthyroidism patients, and high-dose intravenous methylprednisolone was administered to ophthalmopathy patients. TCR beta repertoire signatures were used to distinguish Graves' ophthalmopathy from Graves' hyperthyroidism and to predict progression to ophthalmopathy. The independent validation cohort included around 19 hyperthyroidism patients plus 17 patients who later progressed from hyperthyroidism to ophthalmopathy. In total, some 130 blood samples were TCR-sequenced: 40 to 45 ophthalmopathy, about 75 hyperthyroidism and approximately 17 hyperthyroidism-to-ophthalmopathy patients. To explore V-J signatures that separate ophthalmopathy from hyperthyroidism, a discovery set of around 97 patients was enrolled, consisting of about 45 with ophthalmopathy and some 56 with stable hyperthyroidism. In a handful of hyperthyroidism patients, the T-cell repertoire of thyroid tissue was compared with the T-cell repertoire of blood.

Deletion took 2 bases off V and 4 bases off J, with a span of 12 bases between the germline ends. In the germline V gene (reference sequence), CDR1 corresponds to SGHKS and CDR2 to YYEKEE. The CDR3 goes from the cysteine to the phenylalanine over 14 residues. Only the CDR3 DNA stays, 42 bases, in frame from base 1. Overall study outcomes, separate from this receptor: Most expanded thyroid clonotypes with a frequency above 0.001 also appeared in blood, which suggests that blood repertoires may reflect the immune response in the thyroid. In cross-validation, the 13-signature model distinguished ophthalmopathy from stable hyperthyroidism with about 88% sensitivity and about 81% specificity, and in the test set the corresponding values were roughly 80% and 75%. In validation, the model predicted ophthalmopathy progression with about 64% sensitivity and 72.22% specificity; some twelve predicted patients were CT-confirmed with GO in a median of around 6.5 months. Sample size was not predetermined statistically, and investigators were not blinded to group allocation.

This clonotype was observed many times. Its antigen remains undetermined. Per-nucleotide qualities are absent, and no much larger clonotype sits a single base away. Patients with ophthalmopathy had moderately to severely active disease, with a Clinical Activity Score of 3 or more, a NOSPECS grade of 4 or more, and a disease duration of less than 3 months. Patients with other autoimmune diseases, uncontrolled infections, pregnancy or lactation were excluded. Diagnosis relied on clinical symptoms, serum thyroxine, TRAb, thyroid ultrasound and orbital computed tomography. PBMCs were isolated from 10 ml of fresh peripheral blood by Ficoll-Paque density gradient centrifugation. Total RNA was extracted with Trizol reagent and quality-checked on an Agilent 2100 Bioanalyzer. For repertoire sequencing, the TCR beta CDR3 regions were amplified from RNA transcripts. The first round of RT-PCR was done with HTBI primers and the Qiagen OneStep RT-PCR kit, and was followed by a second round of multiplex PCR, then size selection and purification. Libraries were sequenced paired-end with 100 bp reads on an Illumina HiSeq2000. The original methods were these. SOAPnuke was used to process the reads, removing any read that contained adapters or uncalled bases, had a mean Phred below 15, or lacked an exact match to the constant primer or identifier. COPE v1.2.5 was used to merge high-quality paired reads. Unique nucleotide sequences were defined as clonotypes and aligned to IMGT TRB V, D and J references using MiTCR v1.1. The analysis was limited to V-J combinations with a frequency above 0.0001, which together covered roughly 99% of the repertoires. For each V-J combination, a TCR clonal expansion and chaos score was defined as F50 clonal expansion divided by the chaos observed in the TCRdist matrix. Welch's t-statistics and random forest were used to reduce the features to 10 to 15 V-J combinations, which were then used as input to a naive Bayes classifier. The Morisita-Horn index was used to measure how similar the thyroid and blood repertoires were. The raw public reads went through TCRdb reprocessing: fastp at Q25, MiXCR clone calling, in-frame beta chains kept. Rows are combined by CDR3 protein, so each entry shows the most common genes and DNA. The V and J calls come from TCRdb's annotation, not from the publication. In all, the sample holds 340,000 or so distinct CDR3 sequences, and roughly a sixth of those were seen once. The top ten constitute roughly an eighth of the sample.

The specimen sequenced was peripheral blood. Rearrangement joined TRBV5-5 to TRBJ1-1, with a tentative D gene TRBD1 over 5 matching bases. The sequence derives from an adult man with Graves' ophthalmopathy. The DNA sequence reads TGTGCCAGCAGCTTTCAAGGGGAGGGCACTGAAGCTTTCTTT. Its product reads: CASSFQGEGTEAFF.